Listed below are T cell receptor beta chains from one sample, sequenced in a study of T cell responses to AZD1222 COVID-19 vaccine. Some clones are missing from TCRdb's copy, which holds only in-frame ones; the method was immunoSEQ multiplex PCR. Of about 140,000 clones in the sample, more than 70% are singletons; the top ten hold more than 2.5%. This specimen was peripheral blood, taken on day 0 of AZD1222 vaccination. The receptors derive from an adult in good health. CDR3s include the opening cysteine and the closing phenylalanine or tryptophan. The D gene is left open where the match is weak. Rows give clone size only sometimes, using once, few, many, or a class for an expanded clone.

>NA|TRBV29-1|TRBJ2-2|NA
CSVEENLTGELFF
TGCAGCGTTGAAGAAAACCTCACCGGGGAGCTGTTTTTT
>NA|TRBV9|TRBJ2-3|once
CASSVEGIPTDTQYF
TGTGCCAGCAGCGTAGAAGGGATACCCACAGATACGCAGTATTTT
>NA|TRBV28|TRBJ1-5|NA
CASSSVLGEPQHF
TGTGCCAGCAGTTCCGTTTTAGGGGAGCCCCAGCATTTT
>NA|TRBV2|TRBJ1-1|NA
CASSEGRGLTEAFF
TGTGCCAGCAGTGAAGGACGCGGGTTAACTGAAGCTTTCTTT
>NA|TRBV4-3|TRBJ1-4|NA
CASSQDYLPGRREKLFF
TGCGCCAGCAGCCAAGATTATCTGCCAGGGAGGCGGGAAAAACTGTTTTTT
>NA|TRBV5-1|TRBJ2-5|NA
CASSPGRRVPRSEETQYF
TGCGCCAGCAGTCCCGGAAGGCGGGTTCCGCGTTCTGAAGAGACCCAGTACTTC
>NA|TRBV5-1|TRBJ2-2|NA
CASNPGHTNTGELFF
TGCGCCAGCAACCCGGGACACACGAACACCGGGGAGCTGTTTTTT
>TRBD2|TRBV4-3|TRBJ2-5|NA
CASSRFPRTSGAQETQYF
TGCGCCAGCAGCCGATTCCCGCGGACTAGCGGGGCCCAAGAGACCCAGTACTTC
>NA|TRBV6-5|TRBJ2-5|NA
CASSYLRNSETQYF
TGTGCCAGCAGTTATCTAAGAAATTCGGAGACCCAGTACTTC
>NA|TRBV6-5|TRBJ1-1|NA
CASRRGDVWTEAFF
TGTGCCAGCAGGAGGGGGGACGTATGGACTGAAGCTTTCTTT
>TRBD1|TRBV2|TRBJ2-1|NA
CASRYQRDRVLGDEQFF
TGTGCCAGCAGATACCAGCGGGACAGGGTCTTAGGGGATGAGCAGTTCTTC
>NA|TRBV7-3|TRBJ1-1|NA
CASSFSPHRRENTEAFF
TGTGCCAGCAGCTTTTCCCCTCATCGGCGGGAGAACACTGAAGCTTTCTTT
>TRBD1|TRBV30|TRBJ1-1|NA
CAWAGQGYTEAFF
TGTGCCTGGGCGGGACAGGGGTACACTGAAGCTTTCTTT
>NA|TRBV27|TRBJ2-2|NA
CASTPAVRGHIGELFF
TGTGCCAGCACCCCTGCTGTGAGGGGTCACATCGGGGAGCTGTTTTTT
>NA|TRBV11-1|TRBJ2-1|NA
CASSRASNRRYNEQFF
TGTGCCAGCAGCCGTGCCAGTAATCGGAGGTACAATGAGCAGTTCTTC
>NA|TRBV27|TRBJ2-3|NA
CASRRGGRADTQYF
TGTGCCAGCAGGAGGGGGGGGAGGGCAGATACGCAGTATTTT
>NA|TRBV14|TRBJ1-4|NA
CASSQQQGSEKLFF
TGTGCCAGCAGCCAACAACAGGGAAGTGAAAAACTGTTTTTT
>NA|TRBV19|TRBJ2-3|NA
CASSEAGADTQYF
TGTGCCAGTAGTGAAGCGGGCGCAGATACGCAGTATTTT
>NA|TRBV27|TRBJ2-7|NA
CASSSWGAGDEQYF
TGTGCCAGCAGTTCATGGGGGGCGGGGGACGAGCAGTACTTC
>TRBD1|TRBV7-9|TRBJ1-5|once
CASGTGDQPQHF
TGTGCCAGCGGGACAGGTGATCAGCCCCAGCATTTT
>TRBD2|TRBV20-1|TRBJ2-3|NA
CSASLGYAGATTDTQYF
TGCAGTGCTAGTTTGGGATATGCGGGAGCTACCACAGATACGCAGTATTTT
>TRBD2|TRBV19|TRBJ2-1|NA
CATGGASSYNEQFF
TGTGCCACGGGGGGGGCGAGCTCCTACAATGAGCAGTTCTTC